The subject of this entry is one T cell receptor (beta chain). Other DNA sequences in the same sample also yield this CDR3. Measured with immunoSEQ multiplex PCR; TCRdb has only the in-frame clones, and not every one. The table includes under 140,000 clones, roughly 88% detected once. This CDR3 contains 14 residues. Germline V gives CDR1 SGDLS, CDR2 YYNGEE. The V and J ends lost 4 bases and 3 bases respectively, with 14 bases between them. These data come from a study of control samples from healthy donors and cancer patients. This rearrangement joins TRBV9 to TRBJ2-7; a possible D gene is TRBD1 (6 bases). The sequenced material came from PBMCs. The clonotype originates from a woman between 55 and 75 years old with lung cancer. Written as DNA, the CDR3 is TGTGCCAGCAGCCCCCCGGGACATCACTACGAGCAGTACTTC. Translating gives CASSPPGHHYEQYF.